This T cell receptor beta chain emerged from a study of post-analysis software for immune sequencing data. Germline V gene lookup returns CDR1 SGHTA and CDR2 FQGNSA. The CDR3 runs 13 residues. Presence of unique molecular identifiers characterized the TCR beta cDNA libraries. TCRdb fed the PCR reads into MiXCR, producing one record per CDR3 protein. The sample lists about 200,000 distinct CDR3 sequences, around 29% seen once, with less than 4% in the top ten. Details on this clonotype: Antigen unknown. It may be a read error: a sequence one base away is much more abundant.

General study findings and limits: Samples from a shared batch, those prepared together, strongly co-clustered by F measure. Comparison of patients with controls showed about 5 TRBV segments more frequent in patients, TRBV5-6, TRBV5-1 and TRBV20-1 among them.

The clonotype comes from a girl younger than 18 with multiple sclerosis. Sequenced input: blood. The V and J genes are TRBV7-2 and TRBJ1-6, with D tentatively TRBD1 (5 bases). CDR3 sequence: CAGSFRDNSPLHF. The CDR3 DNA follows: TGTGCCGGCAGCTTCAGGGATAATTCACCCCTCCACTTT.